This TCR beta chain was captured by sequencing in a study of T cells after posttransplantation cyclophosphamide (TCRdb year 2016). In the study overall: The study tracked T cell repertoire reconstitution by TRB sequencing after myeloablative bone marrow transplantation using posttransplantation cyclophosphamide as GVHD prophylaxis. Samples from about 33 PTCy-treated patients, along with samples from 15 to 20 of their related bone marrow donors, underwent antigen receptor sequencing. TRB sequencing was performed on blood from all 35 or so PTCy patients with 1-year posttransplant specimens. TRB sequencing was also done on up to 3 additional blood samples from 2 to 5.2 years after transplant in 3 patients, and on pretransplant blood from several patients. Because TRA and TRB clonality were tightly correlated in 9 samples, subsequent TCR analyses were focused on TRB only. Public TRB sequences were compared against a database of over 3,500 sequences linked to responses to pathogens, tumor antigens, self-antigens and alloantigens. General study outcomes and caveats: Across the 45 patients, TRB clonality was highly associated with recipient CMV seropositivity and CMV reactivation, and diversity with PTCy was similar to that in the CNI/methotrexate controls. Donor-recipient similarity was low at 1-2 months but increased during the first year, and donor CD8+ memory clones often dominated later blood repertoires. The TRB repertoires of T cells infiltrating skin or GI tract showed only limited overlap with the TRB repertoires of T cells in blood.

Notes on this clone: Its antigen specificity is not known. The input lacks base qualities; no much larger clone sits a single base away.

Including cysteine and phenylalanine, the CDR3 has 13 amino acids. The CDR3 DNA has 39 bases and is translated from base 1. Taken from the germline V gene, the CDR1 and CDR2 loops are KGHSH and LQKENI. The trim is 4 bases for V and 3 bases for J, with a gap of 10 bases between the germline ends. Genomic DNA was used for TRB sequencing, which was performed with the immunoSEQ assay at survey resolution or with the hsTCRB kit. In the paper's pipeline: Initial read processing used immunoSEQ software, and repertoire analyses used the LymphoSeq R package. Clonality was computed as 1 minus normalized Shannon entropy, and a Gini coefficient was also calculated for each TRB dataset. Phenotypes of unsorted samples were inferred by mapping TRB sequences from sorted subsets of the recipient or donor onto the same recipient's unsorted samples. TCRdb carries this immuneACCESS record with in-frame sequences only. Its versions omit some clonotypes, under half of them owing to an unresolved V gene in the studies checked, with the rest unexplained. Clonal size and the V and J genes are those of that table, whereas D and trimming came from the DNA. The sample table shows roughly 30,000 clones, and roughly nine tenths are seen once. The ten largest clones add up to around 0.096% of the sample.

Viable CD3+CD4+ or CD3+CD8+ cells that were CCR7+CD45RA+CD45RO-CD95-CD27+CD28+ were defined as naive T cells. Related bone marrow donors provided peripheral blood samples on the day of marrow donation. Peripheral blood and bone marrow mononuclear cells were isolated by Ficoll-Hypaque density centrifugation and cryopreserved. CD4+ and CD8+ T cells, including naive and memory subsets, were sorted by FACS on a FACSAria II. The sequence is built from TRBV18 and TRBJ2-7, and the D gene may be TRBD1, 6 bases matching. The sequence came from a man aged 25 to 40 in good health and a related stem cell transplant donor. Sequenced input: naive CD4+ T cells sorted from blood. The sequenced DNA: TGTGCCAGCTCACTTCGACAGGACTACGAGCAGTACTTC. Its translation reads: CASSLRQDYEQYF. The full variable domain, with segments outside the CDR3 supplied by the reference TRBV18 and TRBJ2-7 proteins, appears as NAGVMQNPRHLVRRRGQEARLRCSPMKGHSHVYWYRQLPEEGLKFMVYLQKENIIDESGMPKERFSAEFPKEGPSILRIQQVVRGDSAAYFCASSLRQDYEQYFGPGTRLTVT.